Given below is one TCR beta chain in context. The CDR3 runs 15 residues. With 4 bases clipped from V and 4 bases from J, the junction kept 6 bases outside the gene matches. Germline CDR1 and CDR2: MNHEY and SVGAGI. Sorted-subset replicate PCR reactions were performed with around 210 ng DNA, corresponding to tens of thousands of T cell genomes. Produced via immunoSEQ multiplex PCR; TCRdb's table is partial and in-frame only. The sample shows about 1 million clones, 70% to 80% of them seen only once. The source of the sample is a study of shared clonotypes between healthy human individuals. Study background: Donors had three CD4 naive, three CD4 memory, two CD8 naive and one CD8 memory plate apiece.

The origin of this receptor is a man between 18 and 35 years old in good health. Source material: memory CD4+ T cells sorted from blood. This sample's subset: CD45RA-negative fraction. The V and J genes are TRBV6-5 and TRBJ2-3; TRBD1 aligns across 9 bases. The CDR3 nucleotides read TGTGCCAGCAGTTGGGGACAGGGAGGCCCAGATACGCAGTATTTT. Protein sequence: CASSWGQGGPDTQYF.